These T cell receptor beta chains were read from a single sample in a study of blood T cell repertoires in COVID-19. Profiled with immunoSEQ multiplex PCR; TCRdb holds only in-frame clones, not every one. The sample consists of 210,000 or so clones, 86% of them appearing once. Sequenced input: PBMCs or T cells enriched from blood (not recorded which). The source of these receptors is a woman aged 45 to 65 in a cohort exposed to, infected with or recovered from COVID-19 (not recorded which). Both conserved end residues are trimmed from each CDR3. The order of the fields is CDR3 length, J gene, V gene, CDR3 protein.

13	TRBJ1-2	TRBV5-1	ASSSGTGSNYGYT
13	TRBJ1-2	TRBV28	ASSAHGQGSHGYT
9	TRBJ1-2	TRBV13	ASSMRYGYT
13	TRBJ2-1	TRBV4-2	ASSQNRGPYNEQF
14	TRBJ2-1	TRBV7-9	ASSNQLAGGSYEQF
16	TRBJ1-4	TRBV24-1	ATHSSPRYTATNEKLF
11	TRBJ2-7	TRBV2	ASRDRMTYEQY
14	TRBJ2-7	TRBV4-1	ASSLSGRQAAYEQY
13	TRBJ2-3	TRBV18	ASSPPGRGSDTQY
14	TRBJ2-5	TRBV6-5	ASSSHPGTGEETQY
11	TRBJ1-1	TRBV4-1	ASSQETLSEAF
11	TRBJ2-1	TRBV6-2/TRBV6-3	ASSRRDSGLQF
13	TRBJ1-6	TRBV5-6	ASKGQGRDNSPLH
12	TRBJ1-1	TRBV7-9	ASSSGLSRTEAF
12	TRBJ1-6	TRBV6-5	ASSYRGQNSPLH
12	TRBJ1-5	TRBV7-9	ASSRGGSGQPQH
17	TRBJ1-2	TRBV4-2	ASSQDPADRGSNNYGYT
13	TRBJ2-2	TRBV7-3	ASSSGATNTGELF
12	TRBJ1-5	TRBV7-2	ASSLGQGGQPQH
16	TRBJ2-5	TRBV9	ASSAGTSGALREETQY
13	TRBJ1-2	TRBV7-9	ASSLRGREGYGYT
13	TRBJ2-3	TRBV23-1	ASSQPVSRLDTQY
12	TRBJ1-5	TRBV30	AWSVHRGNQPQH
14	TRBJ2-1	TRBV7-7	ASSRLAGGSYNEQF
11	TRBJ1-2	TRBV12-3/TRBV12-4	ASSLDRGNGYT
11	TRBJ1-3	TRBV10-1	ASSESLGNTIY
12	TRBJ1-1	TRBV30	AADRGVSVTEAF
15	TRBJ2-1	TRBV7-2	ASSLTLAGGRENEQF
12	TRBJ2-5	TRBV5-1	ASRLAGGQETQY
9	TRBJ1-6	TRBV30	AWAVNSPLH
13	TRBJ2-2	TRBV5-6	ASSLNPANTGELF
16	TRBJ1-2	TRBV18	ASSPQPPLQPIGEGYT
12	TRBJ1-1	TRBV7-2	ASSSQGGGTEAF
11	TRBJ1-2	TRBV6-1	ASSEIRGGGYT
13	TRBJ2-2	TRBV11-2	ASSLERWRTGELF